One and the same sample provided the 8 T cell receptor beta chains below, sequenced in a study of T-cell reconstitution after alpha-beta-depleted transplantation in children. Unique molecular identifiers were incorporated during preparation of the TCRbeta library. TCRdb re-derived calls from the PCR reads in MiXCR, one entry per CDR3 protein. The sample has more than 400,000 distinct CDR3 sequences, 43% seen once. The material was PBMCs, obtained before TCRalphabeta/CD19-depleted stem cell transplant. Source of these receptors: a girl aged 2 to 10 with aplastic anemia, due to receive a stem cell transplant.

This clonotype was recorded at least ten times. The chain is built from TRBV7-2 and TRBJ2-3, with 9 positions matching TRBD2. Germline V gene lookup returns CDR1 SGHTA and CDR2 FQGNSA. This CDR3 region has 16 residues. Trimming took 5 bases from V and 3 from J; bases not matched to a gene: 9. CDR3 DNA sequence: TGTGCCAGCAGCCCCGGGGGTAGCGGGAGAACAGATACGCAGTATTTT. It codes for CASSPGGSGRTDTQYF.

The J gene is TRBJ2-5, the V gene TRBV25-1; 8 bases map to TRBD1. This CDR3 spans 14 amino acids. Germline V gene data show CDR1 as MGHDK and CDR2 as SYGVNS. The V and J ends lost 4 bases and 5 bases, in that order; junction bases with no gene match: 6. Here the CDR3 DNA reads TGTGCCAGCAGTGGCAGGGGGCTGCGCGAGACCCAGTACTTC. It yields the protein CASSGRGLRETQYF.

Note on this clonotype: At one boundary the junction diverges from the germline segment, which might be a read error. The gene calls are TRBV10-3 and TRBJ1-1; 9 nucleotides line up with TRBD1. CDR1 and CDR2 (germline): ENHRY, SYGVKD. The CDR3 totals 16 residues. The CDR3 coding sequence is TGTGGCATCTCTTCGGCGACAGGGGGAGGTGACACTGAAGCTTTCTTT. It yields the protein CGISSATGGGDTEAFF.

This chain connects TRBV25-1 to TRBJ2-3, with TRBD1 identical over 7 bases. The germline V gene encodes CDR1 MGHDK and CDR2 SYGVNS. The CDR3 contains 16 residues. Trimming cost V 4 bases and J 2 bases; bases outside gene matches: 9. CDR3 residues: CASSVYRGSSTDTQYF. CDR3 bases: TGTGCCAGCAGTGTATACAGGGGTTCCTCCACAGATACGCAGTATTTT.

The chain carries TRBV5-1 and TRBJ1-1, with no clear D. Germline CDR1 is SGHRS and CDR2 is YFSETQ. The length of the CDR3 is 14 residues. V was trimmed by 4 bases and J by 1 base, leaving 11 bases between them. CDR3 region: CASSEGPTNTEAFF. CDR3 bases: TGCGCCAGCAGCGAAGGACCGACGAACACTGAAGCTTTCTTT.

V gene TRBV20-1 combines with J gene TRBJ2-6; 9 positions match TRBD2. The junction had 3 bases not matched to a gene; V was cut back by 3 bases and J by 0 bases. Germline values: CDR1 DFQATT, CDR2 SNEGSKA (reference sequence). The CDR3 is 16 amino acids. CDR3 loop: CSASAGGFSGANVLTF. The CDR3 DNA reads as TGCAGTGCTAGCGCGGGGGGGTTCTCTGGGGCCAACGTCCTGACTTTC.

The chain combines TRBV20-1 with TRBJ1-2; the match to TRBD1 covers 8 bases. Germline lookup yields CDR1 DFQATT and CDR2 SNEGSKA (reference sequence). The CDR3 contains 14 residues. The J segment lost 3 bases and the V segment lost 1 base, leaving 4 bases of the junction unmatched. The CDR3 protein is CSARGGQGDYGYTF. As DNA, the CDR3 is TGCAGTGCTAGAGGTGGACAGGGAGACTATGGCTACACCTTC.

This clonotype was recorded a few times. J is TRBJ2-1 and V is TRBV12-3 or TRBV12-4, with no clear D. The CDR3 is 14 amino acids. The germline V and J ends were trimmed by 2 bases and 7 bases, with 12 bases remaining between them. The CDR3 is CASSLFGPGNEQFF. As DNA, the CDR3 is TGTGCCAGCAGTTTATTTGGGCCTGGAAATGAGCAGTTCTTC.